These 26 T cell receptor beta chains share one sample of origin, sequenced in a study of blood T cell repertoires in COVID-19. Produced via immunoSEQ multiplex PCR; TCRdb's table is partial and in-frame only. Counted here are 200,000 or so clones, roughly 86% occurring once; the ten biggest clones make up around 3%. Sequences were obtained from peripheral blood. The receptors come from a man in his fifties or sixties with acute or convalescent COVID-19.

The chain employs TRBV25-1 and TRBJ2-5, with a tentative D call TRBD1 (6 bases). The CDR3 has 15 residues. Trimming left V 4 bases short and J 0 bases short, with 12 bases between. Looked up from germline, CDR1 is MGHDK and CDR2 is SYGVNS. CDR3 loop: CASSATQGYQETQYF. Written as DNA, the CDR3 is TGTGCCAGCAGTGCCACTCAGGGGTACCAAGAGACCCAGTACTTC.

The V and J genes are TRBV7-2 and TRBJ2-7, with 11 bases matching TRBD2. V shed 0 bases and J 0 bases; nucleotides not matched to a gene: 7. Germline lookup yields CDR1 SGHTA and CDR2 FQGNSA. CDR3 length: 18 amino acids. CDR3 loop: CASSLALAGGMSSYEQYF. The CDR3 coding sequence is TGTGCCAGCAGCTTAGCCCTAGCGGGGGGCATGAGCTCCTACGAGCAGTACTTC.

Note on this clone: The sample has other DNA sequences that encode this CDR3 too. The chain recombines TRBV19 with TRBJ2-7; D unclear. This CDR3 has 11 amino acids. Trimming shortened V by 1 base and J by 5 bases, and 3 bases separated the two germline ends. Germline lookup yields CDR1 LNHDA and CDR2 SQIVND (reference sequence). The CDR3 DNA follows: TGTGCCAGTAGTATAGCTGACGAGCAGTACTTC. Its protein product is CASSIADEQYF.

V is TRBV19 and J is TRBJ2-2; no clear D gene. CDR1 and CDR2 (germline): LNHDA, SQIVND (reference sequence). The CDR3 loop spans 12 amino acids. Trimming stripped 3 bases from V and 6 bases from J, with 5 bases between. The CDR3 bases are TGTGCCAGTAGTATGCAGGCCGGGGAGCTGTTTTTT. Translating it yields CASSMQAGELFF.

The rearrangement uses TRBV7-3 and TRBJ2-3; 12 bases fit TRBD1. Germline CDR1 SGHTA, CDR2 FQGTGA. The length of the CDR3 is 16 residues. The V segment lost 5 bases and the J segment 5 bases; nucleotides outside the gene matches: 8. CDR3: CASSPGDRGRGDTQYF. The CDR3 DNA follows: TGTGCCAGCAGCCCCGGGGACAGGGGGCGAGGAGATACGCAGTATTTT.

This clone was found a few times. The chain employs TRBV11-2 and TRBJ2-7; 8 positions agree with TRBD1. CDR1 is SGHAT, CDR2 FQNNGV, per germline. The V segment lost 5 bases and the J segment 7 bases; nucleotides outside the gene matches: 7. The CDR3 runs to 13 residues. The CDR3 loop reads CASSPGQGREQYF. In DNA form, the CDR3 reads TGTGCCAGCAGCCCCGGACAGGGTCGGGAGCAGTACTTC.

V usage is TRBV4-2 and J usage is TRBJ1-1, with a tentative D call TRBD1 (5 bases). The germline V and J ends were trimmed by 0 bases and 3 bases, with 11 bases remaining between them. CDR1 and CDR2 (germline): LGHNA, YNFKEQ. The CDR3 extends over 15 amino acids. The CDR3 sequence is CASSQEPQADTEAFF. The CDR3, as DNA: TGTGCCAGCAGCCAAGAACCACAGGCCGACACTGAAGCTTTCTTT.

The chain combines TRBV5-4 with TRBJ2-1; TRBD2 matches 14 bases. CDR1 SGHNT and CDR2 YYREEE come from the germline V gene (reference sequence). Trimming took 4 bases from V and 6 from J; bases not matched to a gene: 6. CDR3 length: 16 residues. This chain's CDR3 is CASSPGLAGGLNEQFF. CDR3 in DNA: TGTGCCAGCAGCCCCGGACTAGCGGGGGGTCTCAATGAGCAGTTCTTC.

The rearrangement uses TRBV2 and TRBJ2-1; D is possibly TRBD2 (5 bases). With 7 bases removed from V and 2 bases from J, the gap between germline ends came to 9 bases. This CDR3 region has 13 residues. Germline V CDR1 and CDR2: SNHLY, FYNNEI. The CDR3 loop is CASNERTYNEQFF. DNA for the CDR3: TGTGCCAGCAACGAGCGGACCTACAATGAGCAGTTCTTC.

The chain employs TRBV5-1 and TRBJ2-3; 13 bases are a match to TRBD2. This CDR3 comprises 19 residues. V lost 3 bases and J lost 0; bases outside the gene matches: 10. Germline-derived CDR1 and CDR2 are SGHRS and YFSETQ. CDR3 coding DNA: TGCGCCAGCAGCTCCCCGGGACTAGCGGGGACAACTAGCACAGATACGCAGTATTTT. It is translated as CASSSPGLAGTTSTDTQYF.

This clone has just a few counts. The rearrangement links TRBV19 to TRBJ1-2; D gene ambiguous. The CDR3 runs 15 residues. The ends were cut back, 3 bases at V and 0 bases at J, with 11 bases in the middle. Looked up from germline, CDR1 is LNHDA and CDR2 is SQIVND (reference sequence). This CDR3 is CASSIDVGTNYGYTF. The CDR3 DNA follows: TGTGCCAGTAGTATCGATGTGGGCACTAACTATGGCTACACCTTC.

The genes are TRBV7-3 and TRBJ1-6; perhaps TRBD1 as D (6 bases). The CDR3 contains 16 residues. V dropped 5 bases and J dropped 7 bases, with 18 bases sitting between them. Germline CDR1 and CDR2: SGHTA and FQGTGA. CDR3 region: CASSTGTRGGNSPLHF. The CDR3 DNA reads as TGTGCCAGCAGCACCGGAACAAGGGGGGGAAATTCACCCCTCCACTTT.

The chain employs TRBV9 and TRBJ1-5; TRBD1 aligns across 7 bases. Per the germline V gene, CDR1 is SGDLS and CDR2 is YYNGEE. The V and J ends lost 3 bases and 0 bases, in that order; junction bases with no gene match: 0. This CDR3 is 14 amino acids long. The CDR3 DNA sequence: TGTGCCAGCAGCGGACAGGGTAGCAATCAGCCCCAGCATTTT. The encoded protein is CASSGQGSNQPQHF.

The chain employs TRBV29-1 and TRBJ1-2; D is ambiguous. The CDR3 loop spans 11 amino acids. V gave up 4 bases and J gave up 2 bases, with 5 bases separating them. Per germline, CDR1 SQVTM and CDR2 ANQGSEA. As DNA, the CDR3 is TGCAGCGTTGCTGCGAACTATGGCTACACCTTC. As protein: CSVAANYGYTF.

The chain is built from TRBV7-3 and TRBJ2-5, with TRBD1 identical over 10 bases. CDR3 length: 15 amino acids. V lost 5 bases and J lost 3; bases outside the gene matches: 6. Looked up from germline, CDR1 is SGHTA and CDR2 is FQGTGA. The CDR3 spells CASSAMTGGEETQYF. In nucleotides, the CDR3 is TGTGCCAGCAGCGCCATGACAGGGGGCGAAGAGACCCAGTACTTC.

This clone turned up a few times. Other nucleotide sequences in the sample specify the same CDR3. The V call is TRBV6-2 or TRBV6-3, the J call TRBJ1-2; D remains ambiguous. Germline V gives CDR1 MNHEY, CDR2 SVGEGT. The CDR3 totals 14 residues. V was shortened by 0 bases and J by 4 bases, with 9 bases between the two germline ends. The chain's CDR3 is CASSYSVSSYGYTF. For the CDR3, the DNA is TGTGCCAGCAGTTACTCGGTCAGTTCCTATGGCTACACCTTC.

This rearrangement joins TRBV9 to TRBJ1-4, with 9 nucleotides matching TRBD1. CDR1 is SGDLS and CDR2 is YYNGEE in the germline V gene. This CDR3 has 17 amino acids. J gave up 3 bases and V 4 bases, and 10 bases lay outside the gene matches. This CDR3 is CASSLTGQGVANEKLFF. CDR3 DNA: TGTGCCAGCAGCCTCACGGGACAGGGTGTAGCTAATGAAAAACTGTTTTTT. Looking up the rest from reference TRBV9 and TRBJ1-4 gives the full variable domain: DSGVTQTPKHLITATGQRVTLRCSPRSGDLSVYWYQQSLDQGLQFLIQYYNGEERAKGNILERFSAQQFPDLHSELNLSSLELGDSALYFCASSLTGQGVANEKLFFGSGTQLSVL.

This rearrangement joins TRBV2 to TRBJ2-7; TRBD2 matches at 11 bases. This CDR3 comprises 14 residues. In germline, CDR1 is SNHLY, CDR2 FYNNEI. Trimming took 7 bases from V and 4 from J; bases not matched to a gene: 6. CDR3 sequence (DNA): TGTGCCAGCAAAATAGCGGGGGGGAAGTACGAGCAGTACTTC. Translation gives CASKIAGGKYEQYF.

V and J are TRBV2 and TRBJ1-2, with a possible D match to TRBD1 (5 bases). Trimming left V 4 bases short and J 10 bases short, with 16 bases between. Germline V gives CDR1 SNHLY, CDR2 FYNNEI. This CDR3 comprises 13 residues. The CDR3 DNA sequence: TGTGCCAGCAGTGGGGCATCTGAAGGGGTCTACACCTTC. Its protein product is CASSGASEGVYTF.

The CDR3 loop reads CASSFGGGSTDTQYF. The CDR3 coding sequence is TGTGCCAGCAGCTTCGGCGGGGGGAGCACAGATACGCAGTATTTT. The rearrangement uses TRBV5-4 and TRBJ2-3; 8 nucleotides align to TRBD2. The CDR3 is 15 amino acids. CDR1 is SGHNT and CDR2 is YYREEE in the germline V gene (reference sequence). The V gene end was trimmed by 2 bases and the J gene end by 0 bases; junction bases not matched to a gene: 2.

This chain's CDR3 is CASSRGQQGSENEQYF. The CDR3 coding sequence is TGTGCCAGCTCACGGGGTCAACAGGGCTCGGAGAACGAGCAGTACTTC. The chain is built from TRBV18 and TRBJ2-7; D might be TRBD1 (6 bases). Trimming cost V 4 bases and J 5 bases, with 21 bases left between them. Germline V gene data show CDR1 as KGHSH and CDR2 as LQKENI. CDR3 length: 16 residues.

The chain has TRBV7-3 and TRBJ2-1; TRBD2 agrees at 16 bases. V lost 4 bases and J lost 8; bases outside the gene matches: 2. CDR1 is SGHTA, CDR2 FQGTGA, per germline. The CDR3 has 15 residues. CDR3 DNA sequence: TGTGCCAGCAGCTCGGGACTAGCGGGGGGGCATGAGCAGTTCTTC. Encoded protein: CASSSGLAGGHEQFF. The full variable domain, with the rest looked up from reference TRBV7-3 and TRBJ2-1, is GAGVSQTPSNKVTEKGKYVELRCDPISGHTALYWYRQSLGQGPEFLIYFQGTGAADDSGLPNDRFFAVRPEGSVSTLKIQRTERGDSAVYLCASSSGLAGGHEQFFGPGTRLTVL.

This chain uses TRBV7-2 with TRBJ2-4; 12 bases are shared with TRBD2. The CDR3 spans 18 residues. Looked up from germline, CDR1 is SGHTA and CDR2 is FQGNSA. Trimming removed 5 bases from V and 0 bases from J; junction bases left unmatched: 8. CDR3 DNA: TGTGCCAGCAGCCTACTAGCGGGGGGTGCCTCAGCCAAAAACATTCAGTACTTC. It is translated as CASSLLAGGASAKNIQYF.

V and J are TRBV7-2 and TRBJ2-3; 7 bases map to TRBD2. V was pared by 5 bases and J by 0 bases, with 14 bases of the junction left unmatched. Germline CDR1 reads SGHTA; CDR2 reads FQGNSA. The CDR3 loop spans 18 amino acids. The CDR3 region has the DNA TGTGCCAGCAGCCTTTTGAGCGGGGAGATACCTAGCACAGATACGCAGTATTTT. Translating gives CASSLLSGEIPSTDTQYF.

This clone turned up a few times. This chain links TRBV29-1 with TRBJ2-7; 9 bases map to TRBD1. With V trimmed by 3 bases and J by 2 bases, 5 bases remained unmatched. Germline lookup yields CDR1 SQVTM and CDR2 ANQGSEA. The CDR3 contains 14 residues. The DNA of the CDR3 is TGCAGCGTTGATTTTGGGACAGGGACCTACGAGCAGTACTTC. Translating gives CSVDFGTGTYEQYF.

This rearrangement joins TRBV6-2 or TRBV6-3 to TRBJ1-4; 10 bases line up with TRBD1. CDR1 and CDR2 (germline): MNHEY, SVGEGT. The CDR3 is 15 residues long. The trim removed 4 bases at V and 6 bases at J, leaving 5 bases unmatched. CDR3 loop: CASSSGQGMDEKLFF. In DNA, the CDR3 is TGTGCCAGCAGTTCGGGACAGGGGATGGATGAAAAACTGTTTTTT.